This TCR beta chain derives from a study of CD8 T cells in ankylosing spondylitis. Regarding the study as a whole: Certain motif variants had earlier appeared in reactive arthritis synovial fluid and blood. Disease-linked clones reportedly concentrated significantly in matched ankylosing spondylitis synovial fluid. Seven to nine highly homologous variants made up a TCR beta motif, and this motif appeared characteristic of ankylosing spondylitis blood. Relatively rare in peripheral blood, disease-linked clones were also CD8+.

Per germline, CDR1 DFQATT and CDR2 SNEGSKA (reference sequence). V was cut by 5 bases and J by 0 bases, with 11 bases left in between. The CDR3 runs to 13 residues. In this sample, this clonotype turned up many times. Its antigen remains unidentified. The TCR beta libraries were generated through quantitative 5'-RACE incorporating molecular barcodes. MiXCR, run by TCRdb on the 5' RACE reads, gives a single entry per CDR3 protein. The table includes 700,000 to 1,000,000 distinct CDR3 sequences, about 12% detected once. The TCR originated in a male donor with ankylosing spondylitis. Sequenced: blood, either unsorted or a sorted T cell fraction (not recorded which). The rearrangement links TRBV20-1 to TRBJ2-7; D not resolved. This CDR3 reads CSAPGSRSYEQYF. In nucleotides, the CDR3 is TGCAGTGCTCCGGGCAGTCGCTCCTACGAGCAGTACTTC.